The present T cell receptor (beta chain) was sequenced within a study of blood T cell repertoires in COVID-19. Study as a whole: Acute and convalescent COVID-19 specimens originated in the United States, Italy and Spain.

As originally analysed: Nucleated cell counts were estimated from reference gene primer amplification. Sequencing used immunoSEQ multiplex PCR; TCRdb keeps in-frame clones, though not all of them. V, J and clone size are taken as reported in that table, and D and trimming were inferred from the DNA itself. The repertoire holds around 67,000 clones, with approximately 89% as singletons. This clone was recorded only once. CDR1 and CDR2 from the germline V gene are SGHDT and YYEEEE. The CDR3 loop spans 16 amino acids. Unmatched junction bases numbered 13, after V lost 4 bases and J lost 3 bases. The sequencing input was peripheral blood. The chain employs TRBV5-6 and TRBJ2-7; TRBD2 matches at 7 bases. The receptor comes from a human donor in a cohort sampled during active COVID-19. CDR3 region: CASSAPGGMSDYEQYF. CDR3 nucleotide sequence: TGTGCCAGCAGCGCCCCGGGGGGTATGAGTGACTACGAGCAGTACTTC.